The next 29 T cell receptor beta chains were all read from a single sample in a study of T cell changes during pregnancy in multiple sclerosis. Repertoires were generated with immunoSEQ multiplex PCR, while TCRdb's copy carries only in-frame clones and drops some. The table includes approximately 96,000 clones, about 90% detected once. The specimen comprised peripheral blood, sampled after pregnancy. These receptors were obtained from a female donor in good health, enrolled as a control in a pregnancy study.

The CDR3 loop reads CASSSLVGSPLHF. CDR3 in DNA: TGTGCCAGCAGCTCCCTCGTCGGTTCACCCCTCCACTTT. The chain has TRBV7-6 and TRBJ1-6, with D unresolved. The germline V and J ends were trimmed by 4 bases and 9 bases, with 10 bases remaining between them. The CDR3 is 13 amino acids. Germline V gene data show CDR1 as SGHVS and CDR2 as FNYEAQ.

This clone is a singleton in its sample. The V call is TRBV6-4, the J call TRBJ1-4; D unresolved. Germline CDR1 MRHNA, CDR2 SNTAGT. The V and J ends lost 6 bases and 8 bases respectively, with 7 bases between them. The CDR3 sequence is 11 residues long. CDR3 sequence reads: CASRIAEKLFF. CDR3 nucleotide sequence: TGTGCCAGCAGGATAGCGGAAAAACTGTTTTTT.

The genes are TRBV5-6 and TRBJ1-6; D is unclear. The CDR3 is made up of 14 amino acids. V was cut by 2 bases and J by 9 bases, with 12 bases left in between. Per germline, CDR1 SGHDT and CDR2 YYEEEE. This CDR3 is CASSLVGQLSPLHF. In nucleotides, the CDR3 is TGTGCCAGCAGCTTAGTGGGCCAGCTTTCACCCCTCCACTTT.

The chain employs TRBV11-2 and TRBJ1-5; D uncertain. Per the germline V gene, CDR1 is SGHAT and CDR2 is FQNNGV. The germline V and J ends were trimmed by 0 bases and 6 bases, with 6 bases remaining between them. This CDR3 is built from 13 residues. The CDR3 nucleotides read TGTGCCAGCAGCTTAGAGGGAGGTCAGCCCCAGCATTTT. It translates to CASSLEGGQPQHF.

This chain joins TRBV19 and TRBJ1-5, with 11 bases that match TRBD1. Germline V gives CDR1 LNHDA, CDR2 SQIVND (reference sequence). The CDR3 totals 14 residues. V dropped 8 bases and J dropped 7; count of bases not matched to a gene: 7. CDR3 DNA: TGTGCCAGTCGGACAGGGGGCGCCGGACAGCCCCAGCATTTT. This gives the protein CASRTGGAGQPQHF.

This chain links TRBV6-1 with TRBJ2-5; tentatively, D is TRBD2 (6 bases). Germline lookup yields CDR1 MNHNS and CDR2 SASEGT. CDR3 length: 15 amino acids. The germline V and J ends were trimmed by 6 bases and 5 bases, with 19 bases remaining between them. The CDR3 sequence: CASSSPGPGVETQYF. The CDR3 DNA is TGTGCCAGCAGCTCACCGGGACCGGGGGTGGAGACCCAGTACTTC.

The chain uses TRBV5-6 and TRBJ1-2; D might be TRBD1 (5 bases). The length of the CDR3 is 12 residues. Germline-derived CDR1 and CDR2 are SGHDT and YYEEEE. The V and J ends lost 7 bases and 3 bases respectively, with 10 bases between them. CDR3 sequence reads: CASGQVHYGYTF. The CDR3 region has the DNA TGTGCCAGCGGACAAGTACACTATGGCTACACCTTC.

The CDR3: CASSGTAEGTDTQYF. As DNA, the CDR3 is TGTGCCAGCAGCGGGACAGCGGAAGGCACAGATACGCAGTATTTT. The chain employs TRBV9 and TRBJ2-3; D may be TRBD1 (6 bases). The CDR3 has 15 amino acids. Trimming cost V 3 bases and J 1 base, with 12 bases left between them. Looked up from germline, CDR1 is SGDLS and CDR2 is YYNGEE. The entire variable domain, with the rest obtained from reference TRBV9 and TRBJ2-3, is as follows: DSGVTQTPKHLITATGQRVTLRCSPRSGDLSVYWYQQSLDQGLQFLIQYYNGEERAKGNILERFSAQQFPDLHSELNLSSLELGDSALYFCASSGTAEGTDTQYFGPGTRLTVL.

V and J are TRBV18 and TRBJ1-5; 10 positions agree with TRBD1. V lost 2 bases and J lost 8; bases outside the gene matches: 6. CDR3 size: 15 residues. Germline V CDR1 and CDR2: KGHSH, LQKENI. DNA for the CDR3: TGTGCCAGCTCACCAGGGACAGGGGATATGGAGCCCCAGCATTTT. Translated: CASSPGTGDMEPQHF.

V is TRBV19 and J is TRBJ2-7, with 7 bases fitting TRBD1. The germline gives CDR1 LNHDA, CDR2 SQIVND (reference sequence). The V and J ends lost 7 bases and 2 bases, in that order; junction bases with no gene match: 8. This CDR3 comprises 14 residues. The DNA of the CDR3 is TGTGCCAGTACCCCCGGGACAGAGCCCTACGAGCAGTACTTC. Translating it yields CASTPGTEPYEQYF.

The chain has TRBV6-1 and TRBJ1-5; maybe TRBD1 (6 bases). Deletions cut 7 bases from V and 6 bases from J, with 16 bases between. The CDR3 is made up of 14 amino acids. Germline assignment: CDR1 MNHNS and CDR2 SASEGT. CDR3 in amino acids: CASIPQGGGQPQHF. The CDR3 coding sequence is TGTGCCAGCATCCCTCAAGGGGGGGGTCAGCCCCAGCATTTT.

The chain carries TRBV2 and TRBJ2-1; 12 bases map to TRBD1. Germline CDR1 SNHLY, CDR2 FYNNEI. The CDR3 extends over 15 amino acids. V shed 4 bases, J shed 8 bases, and the junction held 6 bases outside the gene matches. CDR3 protein: CASSGGQGAWDEQFF. The CDR3 DNA is TGTGCCAGCAGTGGGGGACAGGGGGCTTGGGATGAGCAGTTCTTC.

The V gene is TRBV5-4, the J gene TRBJ1-1; D gene unclear. Looked up from germline, CDR1 is SGHNT and CDR2 is YYREEE (reference sequence). V shed 1 base and J shed 5 bases, with 18 bases lying between them. CDR3 length: 16 residues. DNA for the CDR3: TGTGCCAGCAGCTTGACCGGTTTGCGCGAGGGTACTGAAGCTTTCTTT. It specifies CASSLTGLREGTEAFF.

Only a few counts were recorded for this clone. The chain carries TRBV30 and TRBJ1-2, with no clear D. The CDR3 covers 12 residues. Per the germline V gene, CDR1 is GTSNPN and CDR2 is SVGIG (reference sequence). Trimming shortened V by 1 base and J by 1 base, and 4 bases separated the two germline ends. The DNA for the CDR3 is TGTGCCTGGAGTGGGAGTAACTATGGCTACACCTTC. Translated, it gives CAWSGSNYGYTF.

This chain links TRBV5-1 with TRBJ2-1, with 9 nucleotides matching TRBD1. After removal of 0 bases from V and 7 bases from J, the junction contained 5 bases not matched to a gene. Looked up from germline, CDR1 is SGHRS and CDR2 is YFSETQ. The CDR3 consists of 15 residues. CDR3 protein: CASSLETGGWNEQFF. CDR3 coding DNA: TGCGCCAGCAGCTTGGAAACAGGGGGCTGGAATGAGCAGTTCTTC.

This chain connects TRBV6-1 to TRBJ2-2; tentatively, D is TRBD2 (6 bases). This CDR3 has 15 amino acids. Trimming took off 2 bases at V and 1 base at J, with 8 bases between the two ends. Germline V lookup: CDR1 MNHNS, CDR2 SASEGT. For the CDR3, the DNA is TGTGCCAGCAGTGAAAGCGGGTGGAACACCGGGGAGCTGTTTTTT. Translating it yields CASSESGWNTGELFF.

The chain recombines TRBV19 with TRBJ1-3, with no clear D. V shed 7 bases and J shed 2 bases, with 12 bases lying between them. Germline V lookup: CDR1 LNHDA, CDR2 SQIVND (reference sequence). The CDR3 runs to 14 residues. The CDR3 DNA reads as TGTGCCAGTACCGCACTGACAACTGGAAACACCATATATTTT. Protein product: CASTALTTGNTIYF.

The rearrangement uses TRBV28 and TRBJ1-1; tentatively, D is TRBD1 (5 bases). The CDR3 sequence is 14 residues long. Germline CDR1 is MDHEN and CDR2 is SYDVKM. Trimming cost V 3 bases and J 5 bases, with 13 bases left between them. CDR3 sequence (DNA): TGTGCCAGCAGTTTGGCGGGGCGCAGGACTGAAGCTTTCTTT. The encoded protein is CASSLAGRRTEAFF.

The rearrangement links TRBV9 to TRBJ2-3, with 11 bases fitting TRBD2. Germline loops: CDR1 SGDLS, CDR2 YYNGEE. Losses at the gene ends were 3 bases for V and 6 bases for J; bases not matched to a gene: 9. The CDR3 spans 16 residues. The CDR3 reads CASSASSGGVSDTQYF. The CDR3, as DNA: TGTGCCAGCAGCGCGAGTAGCGGGGGGGTGTCGGATACGCAGTATTTT.

The chain uses TRBV27 and TRBJ1-2; D not resolved. This CDR3 contains 15 residues. With 5 bases removed from V and 6 bases from J, the gap between germline ends came to 19 bases. The germline V gene has CDR1 MNHEY and CDR2 SMNVEV (reference sequence). The CDR3 here is CASSPIPLEPNGYTF. As DNA, the CDR3 is TGTGCCAGCAGTCCGATCCCGTTAGAGCCTAATGGCTACACCTTC.

The chain employs TRBV28 and TRBJ1-5, with 8 positions matching TRBD1. CDR3 length equals 15 residues. Losses at the gene ends were 6 bases for V and 6 bases for J; bases not matched to a gene: 10. Germline CDR1 reads MDHEN; CDR2 reads SYDVKM. CDR3: CASSDGQGPSQPQHF. In DNA, the CDR3 is TGTGCCAGCAGCGACGGACAGGGCCCCAGTCAGCCCCAGCATTTT.

This chain links TRBV28 with TRBJ2-7; D might be TRBD2 (6 bases). The germline CDR1 and CDR2 sequences are MDHEN and SYDVKM. V lost 6 bases and J 3 bases, leaving 18 bases between the germline ends. The CDR3 is made up of 15 amino acids. The CDR3 bases are TGTGCCAGCAGAGGGTCAGGAGGGCAGGTCTACGAGCAGTACTTC. This translates into CASRGSGGQVYEQYF.

The chain employs TRBV27 and TRBJ2-5; no firm D call. Trimming pared 6 bases from V and 5 bases from J, leaving 13 bases between. The CDR3 runs to 13 residues. CDR1 and CDR2 from the germline V gene are MNHEY and SMNVEV (reference sequence). CDR3 sequence: CASSPRLRETQYF. The DNA for the CDR3 is TGTGCCAGCAGCCCTCGGTTGAGGGAGACCCAGTACTTC.

A few counts support this clone. For the CDR3, the DNA is TGTGCCAGCAGCTTAGCCCTTATTCAGCCCCAGCATTTT. Translation gives CASSLALIQPQHF. The chain combines TRBV7-2 with TRBJ1-5; D is unclear. Trimming stripped 0 bases from V and 6 bases from J, with 6 bases between. The CDR3 has 13 residues. Germline CDR1 and CDR2: SGHTA and FQGNSA.

The chain joins TRBV5-5 to TRBJ2-7, with D possibly being TRBD2 (6 bases). V lost 4 bases, J lost 2 bases, and 16 bases lay in between. Germline CDR1 and CDR2: SGHKS and YYEKEE (reference sequence). This CDR3 comprises 15 residues. DNA for the CDR3: TGTGCCAGCAGCGGCGGGGAGGTAACGGCCTACGAGCAGTACTTC. Amino acid sequence: CASSGGEVTAYEQYF.

The chain is built from TRBV7-8 and TRBJ2-3; the match to TRBD2 covers 10 bases. This CDR3 is 18 amino acids long. Per the germline V gene, CDR1 is SGHVS and CDR2 is FQNEAQ. The ends lost 5 bases at V and 5 bases at J; junction bases unmatched: 16. CDR3: CASSTPSGSQAGGDTQYF. The CDR3 DNA sequence: TGTGCCAGCAGCACGCCTAGCGGGAGCCAAGCCGGGGGAGATACGCAGTATTTT.

V and J are TRBV5-6 and TRBJ2-3; 9 nucleotides line up with TRBD2. CDR3 length: 15 amino acids. Per germline, CDR1 SGHDT and CDR2 YYEEEE. V trimming: 3 bases; J trimming: 1 base; junction bases outside the gene matches: 3. In nucleotides, the CDR3 is TGTGCCAGCAGCTCGACTAGCGGAGGCACAGATACGCAGTATTTT. This gives the protein CASSSTSGGTDTQYF.

Details on this clone: Compared with germline, one end of the junction differs, possibly owing to a read error. The chain uses TRBV25-1 and TRBJ2-3; tentatively, D is TRBD2 (5 bases). This CDR3 contains 14 residues. Per germline, CDR1 MGHDK and CDR2 SYGVNS. CDR3 in DNA: TGTGCCAGCAGTGAATCAGCTAGCAGAGATACGCAGTATTTT. Amino acid sequence: CASSESASRDTQYF.

The chain combines TRBV5-8 with TRBJ1-5; a weak D match, TRBD1 (5 bases). V dropped 0 bases and J dropped 6 bases, with 13 bases sitting between them. Germline V lookup: CDR1 SGHTS, CDR2 YDEGEE. The CDR3 contains 15 residues. The DNA of the CDR3 is TGTGCCAGCAGCTTGGCAGGGAGGGGTTTTCAGCCCCAGCATTTT. Residues: CASSLAGRGFQPQHF.